This T cell receptor (beta chain) was identified in a study of PD-1 blockade in classical Hodgkin lymphoma. Notes on the study in general: Reported baseline diversity: healthy donors highest, relapsed/refractory patients lowest.

All trial patients relapsed after autologous stem cell transplantation. V dropped 7 bases and J dropped 3 bases, with 15 bases sitting between them. Germline assignment: CDR1 LNHDA and CDR2 SQIVND (reference sequence). CDR3 length equals 14 residues. Clones were read by immunoSEQ multiplex PCR, and TCRdb kept only the in-frame ones, dropping some. This sample carries approximately 60,000 clones, about 87% of them seen once, and the ten largest clones take about 12%. A remark on this clone: Its antigen is unidentified.

The rearrangement uses TRBV19 and TRBJ1-1, with a tentative D call TRBD1 (5 bases). This sample comprised peripheral blood mononuclear cells (PBMCs), obtained at baseline. This TCR came from a human donor with classical Hodgkin lymphoma. The CDR3 loop is CASTFRAGYTEAFF. The DNA of the CDR3 is TGTGCCAGTACTTTCCGGGCAGGGTACACTGAAGCTTTCTTT.